The TCR beta chain described here comes from a study of T cells in localized non-small cell lung cancer. Using immunoSEQ multiplex PCR, the repertoire was profiled, and TCRdb retains in-frame clones only, with some absent. The table shows over 2,000 clones, with around 40% occurring only once. Turning to this clone: Its antigen remains unidentified.

CDR1 is SQVTM and CDR2 is ANQGSEA in the germline V gene. V shed 3 bases and J shed 1 base, with 10 bases lying between them. The CDR3 is 13 residues long. Study conclusions and caveats: Of the top 100 tumor clones, median 57 were in adjacent lung, 25 to 35 among its top 100. A raised T cell density in blood coincided with lengthier overall survival. The greatest T cell clonality was found in uninvolved adjacent lung (higher than in tumor). Sequencing involved a lone tumor region, leaving heterogeneity possible.

The sequences come from lung tumor tissue, collected before any cancer treatment. This sequence was found in a woman aged 35-75 years with stage II squamous cell lung carcinoma. The rearrangement joins TRBV29-1 to TRBJ2-7, with a weak D call TRBD1 (6 bases). The CDR3 loop is CSVETGESYEQYF. The CDR3 coding sequence is TGCAGCGTTGAGACAGGTGAATCCTACGAGCAGTACTTC.